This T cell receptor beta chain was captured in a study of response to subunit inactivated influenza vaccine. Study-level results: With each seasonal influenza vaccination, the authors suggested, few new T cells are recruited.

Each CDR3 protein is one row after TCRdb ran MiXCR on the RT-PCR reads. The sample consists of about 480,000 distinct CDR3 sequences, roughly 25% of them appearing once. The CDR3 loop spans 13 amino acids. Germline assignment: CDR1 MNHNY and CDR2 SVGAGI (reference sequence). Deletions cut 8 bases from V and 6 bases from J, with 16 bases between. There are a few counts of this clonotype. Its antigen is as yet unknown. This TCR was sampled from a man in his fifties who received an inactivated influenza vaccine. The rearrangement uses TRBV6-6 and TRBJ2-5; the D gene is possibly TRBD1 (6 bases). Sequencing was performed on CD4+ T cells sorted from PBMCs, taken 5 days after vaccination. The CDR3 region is CASAPGTQKTQYF. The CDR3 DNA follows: TGTGCCAGCGCCCCCGGGACACAGAAGACCCAGTACTTC.